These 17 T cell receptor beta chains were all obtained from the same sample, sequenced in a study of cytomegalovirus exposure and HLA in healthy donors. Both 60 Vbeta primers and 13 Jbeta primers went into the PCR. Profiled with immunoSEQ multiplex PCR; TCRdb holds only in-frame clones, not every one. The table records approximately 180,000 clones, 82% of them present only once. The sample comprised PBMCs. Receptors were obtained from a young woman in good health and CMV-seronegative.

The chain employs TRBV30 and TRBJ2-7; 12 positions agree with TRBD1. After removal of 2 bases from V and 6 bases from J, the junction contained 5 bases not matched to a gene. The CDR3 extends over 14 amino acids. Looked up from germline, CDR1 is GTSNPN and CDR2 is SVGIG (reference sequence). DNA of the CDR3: TGTGCCTGGAGTCTAGGGACAGGGGGCGGCGAGCAGTACGTC. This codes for CAWSLGTGGGEQYV.

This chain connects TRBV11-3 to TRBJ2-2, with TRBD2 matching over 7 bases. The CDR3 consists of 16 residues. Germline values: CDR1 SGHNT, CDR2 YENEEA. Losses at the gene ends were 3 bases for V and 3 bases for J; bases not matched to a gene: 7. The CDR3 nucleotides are TGTGCCAGCAGCTTTCTCGCGGGAGAGGACACCGGGGAGCTGTTTTTT. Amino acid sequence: CASSFLAGEDTGELFF.

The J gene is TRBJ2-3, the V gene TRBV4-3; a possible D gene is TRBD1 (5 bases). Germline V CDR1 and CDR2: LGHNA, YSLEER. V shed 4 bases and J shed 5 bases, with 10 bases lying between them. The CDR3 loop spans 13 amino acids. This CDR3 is CASSRQQGDTQYF. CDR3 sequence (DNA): TGCGCCAGCAGCCGACAGCAGGGAGATACGCAGTATTTT.

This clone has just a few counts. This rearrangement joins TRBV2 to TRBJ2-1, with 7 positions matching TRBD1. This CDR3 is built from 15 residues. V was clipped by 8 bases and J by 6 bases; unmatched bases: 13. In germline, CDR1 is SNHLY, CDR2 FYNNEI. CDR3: CASGDRTGKLNEQFF. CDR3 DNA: TGTGCCAGCGGAGACAGGACAGGAAAACTCAATGAGCAGTTCTTC.

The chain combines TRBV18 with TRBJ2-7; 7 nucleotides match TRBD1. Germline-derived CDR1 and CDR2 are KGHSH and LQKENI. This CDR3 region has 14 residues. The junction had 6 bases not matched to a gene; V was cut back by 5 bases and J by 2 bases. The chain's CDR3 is CASSVQGSPYEQYF. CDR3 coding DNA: TGTGCCAGCTCAGTACAGGGGTCCCCCTACGAGCAGTACTTC.

The CDR3 sequence: CASSQDYVRVGEQYF. In DNA, the CDR3 is TGTGCCAGCAGCCAAGATTACGTCAGGGTAGGGGAGCAGTACTTC. This chain links TRBV14 with TRBJ2-7, with D possibly TRBD1 on 5 matching bases. The germline V gene encodes CDR1 SGHDN and CDR2 FVKESK. The CDR3 spans 15 residues. With 0 bases removed from V and 7 bases from J, the gap between germline ends came to 16 bases. The full variable domain, its missing parts supplied by reference TRBV14 and TRBJ2-7, is EAGVTQFPSHSVIEKGQTVTLRCDPISGHDNLYWYRRVMGKEIKFLLHFVKESKQDESGMPNNRFLAERTGGTYSTLKVQPAELEDSGVYFCASSQDYVRVGEQYFGPGTRLTVT.

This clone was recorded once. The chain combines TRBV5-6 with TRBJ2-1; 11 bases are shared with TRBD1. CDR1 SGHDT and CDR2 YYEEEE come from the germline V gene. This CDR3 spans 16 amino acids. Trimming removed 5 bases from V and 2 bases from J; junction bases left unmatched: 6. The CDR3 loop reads CASSVDRGLTYNEQFF. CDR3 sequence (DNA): TGTGCCAGCAGTGTGGACAGGGGGCTCACCTACAATGAGCAGTTCTTC.

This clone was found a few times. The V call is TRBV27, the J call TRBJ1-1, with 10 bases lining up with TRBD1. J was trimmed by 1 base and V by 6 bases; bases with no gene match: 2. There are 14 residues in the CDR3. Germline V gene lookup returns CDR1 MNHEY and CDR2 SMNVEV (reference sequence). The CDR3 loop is CASRRQGANTEAFF. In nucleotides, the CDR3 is TGTGCCAGCAGGAGACAGGGGGCGAACACTGAAGCTTTCTTT.

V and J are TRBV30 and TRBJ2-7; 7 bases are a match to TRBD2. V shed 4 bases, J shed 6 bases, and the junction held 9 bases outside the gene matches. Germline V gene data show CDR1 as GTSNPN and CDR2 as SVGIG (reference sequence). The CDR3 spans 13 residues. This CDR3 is CAWTEGRGVEQYF. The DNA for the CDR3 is TGTGCCTGGACGGAAGGGAGGGGAGTCGAGCAGTACTTC.

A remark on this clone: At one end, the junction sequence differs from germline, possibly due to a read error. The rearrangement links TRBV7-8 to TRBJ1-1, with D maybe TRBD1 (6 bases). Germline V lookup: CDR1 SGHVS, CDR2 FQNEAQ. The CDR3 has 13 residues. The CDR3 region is CAGSSGTRGEAFF. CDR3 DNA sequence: TGTGCCGGCAGCTCCGGGACACGAGGTGAAGCTTTCTTT. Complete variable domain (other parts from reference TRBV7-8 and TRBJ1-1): GAGVSQSPRYKVAKRGQDVALRCDPISGHVSLFWYQQALGQGPEFLTYFQNEAQLDKSGLPSDRFFAERPEGSVSTLKIQRTQQEDSAVYLCAGSSGTRGEAFFGQGTRLTVV.

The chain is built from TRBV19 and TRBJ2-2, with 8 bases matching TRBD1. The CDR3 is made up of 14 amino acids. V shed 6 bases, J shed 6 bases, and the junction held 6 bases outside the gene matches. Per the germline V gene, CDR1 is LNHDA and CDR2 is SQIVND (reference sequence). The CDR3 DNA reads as TGTGCCAGTAGCCAGGCACAGGGGGCCGGGGAGCTGTTTTTT. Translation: CASSQAQGAGELFF.

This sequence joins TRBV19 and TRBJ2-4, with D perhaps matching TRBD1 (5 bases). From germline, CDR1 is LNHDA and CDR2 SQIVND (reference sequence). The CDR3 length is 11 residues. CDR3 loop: CDLGPKNIQYF. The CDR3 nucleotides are TGTGACCTGGGGCCCAAAAACATTCAGTACTTC.

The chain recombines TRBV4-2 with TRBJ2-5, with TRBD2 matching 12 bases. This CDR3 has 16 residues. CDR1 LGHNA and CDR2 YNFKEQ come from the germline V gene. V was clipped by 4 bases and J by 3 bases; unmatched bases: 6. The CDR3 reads CASSPRTSGMKETQYF. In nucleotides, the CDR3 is TGTGCCAGCAGCCCGCGGACTAGCGGGATGAAAGAGACCCAGTACTTC.

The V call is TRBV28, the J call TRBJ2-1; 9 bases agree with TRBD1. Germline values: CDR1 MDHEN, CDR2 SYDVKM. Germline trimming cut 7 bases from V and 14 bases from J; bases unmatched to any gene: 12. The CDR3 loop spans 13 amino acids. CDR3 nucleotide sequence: TGTGCCAGCACTGCCGTCTTACGGGACAGGGAGTTCTTC. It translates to CASTAVLRDREFF. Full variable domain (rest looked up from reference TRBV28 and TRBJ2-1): DVKVTQSSRYLVKRTGEKVFLECVQDMDHENMFWYRQDPGLGLRLIYFSYDVKMKEKGDIPEGYSVSREKKERFSLILESASTNQTSMYLCASTAVLRDREFFGPGTRLTVL.

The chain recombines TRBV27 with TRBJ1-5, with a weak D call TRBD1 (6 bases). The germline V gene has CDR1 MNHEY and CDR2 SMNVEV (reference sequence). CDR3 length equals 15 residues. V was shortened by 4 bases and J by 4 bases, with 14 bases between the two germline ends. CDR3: CASSSNRAPNQPQHF. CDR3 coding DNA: TGTGCCAGCAGTTCTAACAGGGCCCCGAATCAGCCCCAGCATTTT.

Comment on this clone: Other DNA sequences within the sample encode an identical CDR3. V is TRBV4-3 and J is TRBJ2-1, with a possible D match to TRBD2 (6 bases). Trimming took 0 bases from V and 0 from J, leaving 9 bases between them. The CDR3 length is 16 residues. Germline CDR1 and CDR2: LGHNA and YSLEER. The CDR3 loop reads CASSQDLGGSYNEQFF. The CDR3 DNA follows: TGCGCCAGCAGCCAAGATCTCGGGGGCTCCTACAATGAGCAGTTCTTC.

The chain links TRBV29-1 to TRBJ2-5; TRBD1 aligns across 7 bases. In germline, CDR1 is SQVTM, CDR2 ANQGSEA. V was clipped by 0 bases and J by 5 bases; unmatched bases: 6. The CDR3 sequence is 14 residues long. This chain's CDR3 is CSVEEAGGRETQYF. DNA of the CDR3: TGCAGCGTTGAAGAGGCAGGGGGTAGGGAGACCCAGTACTTC.